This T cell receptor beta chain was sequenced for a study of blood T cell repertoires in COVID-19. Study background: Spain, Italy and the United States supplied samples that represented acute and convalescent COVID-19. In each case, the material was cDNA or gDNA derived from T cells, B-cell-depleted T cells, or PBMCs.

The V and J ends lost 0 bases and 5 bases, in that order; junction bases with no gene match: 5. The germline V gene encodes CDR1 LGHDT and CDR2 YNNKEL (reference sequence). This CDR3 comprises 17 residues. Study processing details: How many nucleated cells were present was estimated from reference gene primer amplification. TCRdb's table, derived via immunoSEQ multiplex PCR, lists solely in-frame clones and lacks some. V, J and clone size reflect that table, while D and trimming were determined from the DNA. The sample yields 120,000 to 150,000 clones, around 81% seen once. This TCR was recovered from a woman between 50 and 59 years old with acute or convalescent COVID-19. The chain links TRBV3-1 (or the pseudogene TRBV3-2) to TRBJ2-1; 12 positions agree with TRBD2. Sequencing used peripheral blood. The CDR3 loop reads CASSQDLAGGADNEQFF. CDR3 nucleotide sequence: TGTGCCAGCAGCCAAGACCTAGCGGGGGGGGCCGACAATGAGCAGTTCTTC.